This is a list of T cell receptor beta chains from one sample in a study of technical replicates of blood from a handful of donors. This table comes from immunoSEQ multiplex PCR, and its TCRdb copy is limited to in-frame clones, with some not included. The table has about 75,000 clones, around 97% seen once. Sequencing was carried out using T cells isolated from PBMCs. Every receptor here comes from a human donor in good health. Both conserved end residues are part of each CDR3. The D gene is left open where the match is weak. Rows may omit the clone size; those that give it use once, few, many or a size class.

v_call	d_call	clone_size	j_call	cdr3_nt	cdr3_aa
TRBV4-2	TRBD1	.	TRBJ1-4	TGTGCCAGCAGCCAAGGGGACAGGGATGAAAAACTGTTTTTT	CASSQGDRDEKLFF
TRBV7-8	TRBD2	.	TRBJ2-2	TGTGCCAGCTTAAAAGGGGCTAGCGGGAGGACGGTCGGGGAGCTGTTTTTT	CASLKGASGRTVGELFF
TRBV27	.	.	TRBJ1-2	TGTGCCAGCAGTTCGCCTTCAAGGGGTCACTATGGCTACACCTTC	CASSSPSRGHYGYTF
TRBV6-4	.	.	TRBJ1-2	TGTGCCAGCAGTGACGACCGGGTCGATGGCTACACCTTC	CASSDDRVDGYTF
TRBV6-5	.	.	TRBJ2-1	TGTGCCAGCAGTTACCAGGGACTGGCAAACAATGAGCAGTTCTTC	CASSYQGLANNEQFF
TRBV28	TRBD1	.	TRBJ1-5	TGTGCCACCATGACAGGGAATCAGCCCCAGCATTTT	CATMTGNQPQHF
TRBV6-5	TRBD2	.	TRBJ2-1	TGTGCCAGCACAGGGACTAGCGGGAGGTCTGCGCAGTTCTTC	CASTGTSGRSAQFF
TRBV6-5	TRBD2	.	TRBJ2-1	TGTGCCAGCGGGGCGGGGGGGCCGCACAATGAGCAGTTCTTC	CASGAGGPHNEQFF
TRBV5-1	TRBD2	.	TRBJ2-5	TGCGCCAGCACTAGACTAGCGGGAGGGGGAGAGACCCAGTACTTC	CASTRLAGGGETQYF
TRBV5-1	.	.	TRBJ2-3	TGCGCCAGCAGCTCGGGGCAGGGCCTAGCGTACACAGATACGCAGTATTTT	CASSSGQGLAYTDTQYF
TRBV5-1	TRBD1	.	TRBJ1-1	TGCGCCAGCAGGACAGGGGTGAACACTGAAGCTTTCTTT	CASRTGVNTEAFF
TRBV20-1	TRBD1	.	TRBJ1-1	TGCAGTGCAAGACACGACAGGGGGGTTTTCTTT	CSARHDRGVFF
TRBV28	.	.	TRBJ2-2	TGTGCCAGCAGTAACAGGGGGGGCCGGGAGCTGTTTTTT	CASSNRGGRELFF
TRBV7-9	.	few	TRBJ2-7	TGTGCCAGCAGCACCCGATTAGCTGAACCCTACGAGCAGTACTTC	CASSTRLAEPYEQYF
TRBV27	TRBD1	once	TRBJ2-7	TGTGCCAGCAGTTTTGACGGGACAGGCCCAGGGGAGCAGTACTTC	CASSFDGTGPGEQYF
TRBV6-5	.	.	TRBJ2-1	TGTGCCAGCAGTCTAGGTAATGAGCAGTTCTTC	CASSLGNEQFF
TRBV12-5	TRBD1	once	TRBJ1-1	TGTGCTAGTGGTTTGACTCGTACGGGGGACAGAAACACTGAAGCTTTCTTT	CASGLTRTGDRNTEAFF
TRBV28	.	.	TRBJ2-7	TGTGCCAGCAGGAATAGTGACAGGTCCCCTCCCTACGAGCAGTACTTC	CASRNSDRSPPYEQYF
TRBV27	.	.	TRBJ2-5	TGTGCCAGCAGTTCTACAGGCGTCCCAGGGACCCAGTACTTC	CASSSTGVPGTQYF
TRBV10-3	TRBD2	.	TRBJ2-7	TGTGCCATCAGTGAGGGCCTAGCGGTATCCTACGAGCAGTACTTC	CAISEGLAVSYEQYF
TRBV25-1	TRBD2	.	TRBJ2-1	TGTGCCAGCAGTGAATATCCCCTAGCGGGCTTACCTAATGAGCAGTTCTTC	CASSEYPLAGLPNEQFF
TRBV5-1	.	.	TRBJ2-2	TGCGCCAGCAGCTTGGTAGGAGACAGCTACACCGGGGAGCTGTTTTTT	CASSLVGDSYTGELFF
TRBV6-5	.	.	TRBJ1-2	TGTGCCAGCAGCCTAGGAGGGCAGCTCTATGGCTACACCTTC	CASSLGGQLYGYTF
TRBV5-1	.	.	TRBJ2-1	TGCGCCAGCAGCAACACGTACGAGCAGTTCTTC	CASSNTYEQFF
TRBV6-5	.	.	TRBJ1-2	TGTGCCAGCAGTTACACCGCCGAGGCGTATGGCTACACCTTC	CASSYTAEAYGYTF
TRBV6-1	.	.	TRBJ2-7	TGTGCCAGCTTCAGGCCCGATTCAGGGTGCGAGCAGTACTTC	CASFRPDSGCEQYF
TRBV29-1	TRBD2	.	TRBJ2-1	TGCAGCGTTGAAGATACGGGGGGGGCTCTTGAGCAGTTCTTC	CSVEDTGGALEQFF
TRBV29-1	.	.	TRBJ1-1	TGCAGCGTTGATGCGGATGGGTTGGTGGACACTGAAGCTTTCTTT	CSVDADGLVDTEAFF
TRBV4-1	.	.	TRBJ2-7	TGCGCCAGCAGCCAACTGACAAGTCGTCCATACGAGCAGTACTTC	CASSQLTSRPYEQYF
TRBV4-2	TRBD2	.	TRBJ2-7	TGTGCCAGCAGCCAAACGCCGGGACTAGCGGGGGGGAGCTCCTACGAGCAGTACTTC	CASSQTPGLAGGSSYEQYF
TRBV30	.	.	TRBJ1-2	TGTGCCTGGAGTGAACAGGGCCCTGTTGGCTACACCTTC	CAWSEQGPVGYTF